This T cell receptor (beta chain) is from a study of blood T cell repertoires in COVID-19. In the study overall: Samples taken during acute and convalescent COVID-19 were collected in the United States, Italy and Spain. PBMCs, B-cell-depleted T cells, or T cells were the source of the cDNA or gDNA that made up the material.

In the study's own analysis: Reference gene primer amplification yielded estimated nucleated cell counts. The method was immunoSEQ multiplex PCR; TCRdb's version includes in-frame clones alone and lacks a portion of them. From that table come the V and J calls and clone size; the DNA was used to work out D and trimming. The sample includes approximately 210,000 clones, around 92% seen only once; the top ten take under 1.5%. The clonotype originates from a man aged 25 to 45 with acute or convalescent COVID-19. Sequences were obtained from peripheral blood.

The CDR3 loop reads CATYTGELFF. As DNA, the CDR3 is TGTGCCACCTACACCGGGGAGCTGTTTTTT. The chain combines TRBV7-9 with TRBJ2-2; D gene ambiguous. This CDR3 spans 10 amino acids. Germline V gene lookup returns CDR1 SEHNR and CDR2 FQNEAQ (reference sequence). V lost 10 bases and J 3 bases, leaving 3 bases between the germline ends.